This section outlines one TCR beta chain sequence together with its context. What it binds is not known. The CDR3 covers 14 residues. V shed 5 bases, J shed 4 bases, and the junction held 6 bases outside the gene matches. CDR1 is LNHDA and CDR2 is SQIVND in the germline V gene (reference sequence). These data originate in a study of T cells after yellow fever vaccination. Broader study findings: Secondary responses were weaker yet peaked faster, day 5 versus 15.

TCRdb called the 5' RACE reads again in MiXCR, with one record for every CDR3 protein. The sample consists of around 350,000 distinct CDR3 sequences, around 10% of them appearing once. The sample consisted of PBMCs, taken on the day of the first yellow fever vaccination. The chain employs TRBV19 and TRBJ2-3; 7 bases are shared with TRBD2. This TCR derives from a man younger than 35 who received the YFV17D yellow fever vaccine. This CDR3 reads CASSPTSNADTQYF. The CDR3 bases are TGTGCCAGTAGTCCGACTAGCAACGCAGATACGCAGTATTTT.